Following are 32 T cell receptor beta chains from one sample sequenced in a study of T cell changes during pregnancy in multiple sclerosis. Data came from immunoSEQ multiplex PCR; TCRdb stores just in-frame clones and leaves some out. The table has more than 45,000 clones, 93% seen once. This sample comprised CD8+ T cells from peripheral blood mononuclear cells, obtained in the second trimester of pregnancy. The receptors were sampled from a female donor with multiple sclerosis, enrolled in a pregnancy study.

The V and J genes are TRBV7-6 and TRBJ1-4; 12 nucleotides line up with TRBD1. This CDR3 region has 16 residues. V lost 5 bases and J lost 8; bases outside the gene matches: 9. The germline CDR1 and CDR2 sequences are SGHVS and FNYEAQ. In DNA form, the CDR3 reads TGTGCCAGCAGCGGCCCCACGGGACAGGGGGCCGAAAAACTGTTTTTT. Amino acid sequence: CASSGPTGQGAEKLFF.

This clone occurred once. The rearrangement uses TRBV28 and TRBJ2-1; TRBD2 aligns across 13 bases. The ends lost 4 bases at V and 0 bases at J; junction bases unmatched: 9. The CDR3 contains 19 residues. Germline assignment: CDR1 MDHEN and CDR2 SYDVKM. The CDR3 sequence is CASSSGLAGPSSSYNEQFF. CDR3 bases: TGTGCCAGCAGTTCGGGACTAGCGGGGCCGTCTAGCTCCTACAATGAGCAGTTCTTC. The entire variable domain, with the rest obtained from reference TRBV28 and TRBJ2-1, is as follows: DVKVTQSSRYLVKRTGEKVFLECVQDMDHENMFWYRQDPGLGLRLIYFSYDVKMKEKGDIPEGYSVSREKKERFSLILESASTNQTSMYLCASSSGLAGPSSSYNEQFFGPGTRLTVL.

The V call is TRBV5-4, the J call TRBJ1-2, with TRBD1 identical over 7 bases. The CDR3 loop spans 13 amino acids. Germline values: CDR1 SGHNT, CDR2 YYREEE (reference sequence). V lost 2 bases, J lost 8 bases, and 6 bases stayed unmatched. The CDR3 spells CASSFQGVKGYTF. As DNA, the CDR3 is TGTGCCAGCAGCTTCCAGGGGGTGAAGGGCTACACCTTC.

V gene TRBV4-3 combines with J gene TRBJ1-4, with 9 bases that match TRBD1. Trimming cost V 0 bases and J 6 bases; bases outside gene matches: 2. The CDR3 loop spans 15 amino acids. Germline CDR1 reads LGHNA; CDR2 reads YSLEER. CDR3 sequence (DNA): TGCGCCAGCAGCCAAGACGGGGACAGGGATGAAAAACTGTTTTTT. Translation: CASSQDGDRDEKLFF.

The J gene is TRBJ2-7, the V gene TRBV29-1; no reliable D call. The CDR3 runs to 14 residues. Germline CDR1 reads SQVTM; CDR2 reads ANQGSEA. The V end was cut by 2 bases, the J end by 0 bases, with 11 bases between. The CDR3 protein is CSVETRLNSYEQYF. CDR3 bases: TGCAGCGTTGAAACAAGACTCAACTCCTACGAGCAGTACTTC.

The chain links TRBV7-9 to TRBJ2-7; 8 bases are a match to TRBD1. This CDR3 is built from 15 residues. V shed 2 bases, J shed 3 bases, and the junction held 6 bases outside the gene matches. The germline V gene has CDR1 SEHNR and CDR2 FQNEAQ (reference sequence). CDR3 nucleotide sequence: TGTGCCAGCAGCTTAATTGACAGGGGTGGCTACGAGCAGTACTTC. It encodes CASSLIDRGGYEQYF.

The rearrangement links TRBV5-4 to TRBJ1-2; 7 nucleotides line up with TRBD1. The junction had 2 bases not matched to a gene; V was cut back by 4 bases and J by 2 bases. The CDR3 length is 13 residues. CDR1 is SGHNT, CDR2 YYREEE, per germline (reference sequence). The CDR3 bases are TGTGCCAGCAGCGGGGACAGCAACTATGGCTACACCTTC. This encodes CASSGDSNYGYTF.

V and J are TRBV19 and TRBJ1-2, with 7 bases aligning to TRBD1. J gave up 3 bases and V 3 bases, and 7 bases lay outside the gene matches. This CDR3 spans 15 amino acids. CDR1 is LNHDA, CDR2 SQIVND, per germline (reference sequence). CDR3 residues: CASSIARDRYYGYTF. The CDR3 DNA follows: TGTGCCAGTAGTATCGCTCGGGACAGATACTATGGCTACACCTTC.

This clone occurred once. The chain links TRBV9 to TRBJ2-7; possible D gene TRBD2, 5 bases. CDR3 length equals 15 residues. Germline V CDR1 and CDR2: SGDLS, YYNGEE. The germline V and J ends were trimmed by 2 bases and 2 bases, with 14 bases remaining between them. CDR3 sequence reads: CASSVRSDGTYEQYF. The CDR3 DNA follows: TGTGCCAGCAGCGTTCGTAGCGACGGCACCTACGAGCAGTACTTC.

The gene calls are TRBV4-1 and TRBJ2-7; 8 bases match TRBD1. The V and J ends lost 1 base and 2 bases, in that order; junction bases with no gene match: 1. Germline V gene data show CDR1 as MGHRA and CDR2 as YSYEKL. This CDR3 is 14 amino acids long. As DNA, the CDR3 is TGCGCCAGCAGCCAAGCGGGACAGGCCTACGAGCAGTACTTC. Amino acid sequence: CASSQAGQAYEQYF.

The chain links TRBV27 to TRBJ2-1; 11 nucleotides match TRBD1. CDR1 and CDR2 (germline): MNHEY, SMNVEV (reference sequence). This CDR3 spans 15 amino acids. Trimming took 4 bases from V and 7 from J; bases not matched to a gene: 6. The CDR3 DNA is TGTGCCAGCAGTTCAGGGGACAGGGGGGGGAATGAGCAGTTCTTC. Its translation is CASSSGDRGGNEQFF.

The rearrangement joins TRBV13 to TRBJ2-7; the match to TRBD1 covers 7 bases. Germline CDR1 reads PRHDT; CDR2 reads FYEKMQ (reference sequence). There are 14 residues in the CDR3. Trimming took 3 bases from V and 1 from J; bases not matched to a gene: 3. The CDR3 protein is CASSFRDRSYEQYF. The CDR3 DNA sequence: TGTGCCAGCAGCTTCCGGGACAGATCCTACGAGCAGTACTTC.

The chain links TRBV10-3 to TRBJ1-4, with D uncertain. V lost 2 bases and J 0 bases, leaving 19 bases between the germline ends. CDR3 length: 19 residues. CDR1 ENHRY and CDR2 SYGVKD come from the germline V gene. CDR3 region: CAISEGRYSPGTTNEKLFF. The CDR3 bases are TGTGCCATCAGTGAGGGCCGGTACTCACCGGGGACAACTAATGAAAAACTGTTTTTT.

The chain combines TRBV7-2 with TRBJ2-2; 9 bases are a match to TRBD2. J was trimmed by 4 bases and V by 6 bases; bases with no gene match: 15. The CDR3 consists of 18 residues. CDR1 and CDR2 (germline): SGHTA, FQGNSA. CDR3 nucleotides: TGTGCCAGCAGTCCTCGGGTAGGACTAGCGACTATCACCGGGGAGCTGTTTTTT. It codes for CASSPRVGLATITGELFF.

CDR3 sequence: CASSLGRPYNEQFF. In nucleotides, the CDR3 is TGTGCCAGCAGCTTAGGGCGGCCTTACAATGAGCAGTTCTTC. This rearrangement joins TRBV7-9 to TRBJ2-1; no firm D call. Germline loops: CDR1 SEHNR, CDR2 FQNEAQ (reference sequence). This CDR3 is built from 14 residues. The V gene lost 1 base and the J gene lost 4 bases, with 8 bases spanning the gap.

This chain links TRBV27 with TRBJ2-1; 10 bases fit TRBD2. From germline, CDR1 is MNHEY and CDR2 SMNVEV (reference sequence). V shed 2 bases and J 0 bases; nucleotides not matched to a gene: 4. The length of the CDR3 is 17 residues. The CDR3, as DNA: TGTGCCAGCAGTTTACAGGCTAGCGGGAGCTCCTACAATGAGCAGTTCTTC. It specifies CASSLQASGSSYNEQFF.

The chain joins TRBV15 to TRBJ1-5; D gene uncertain. Looked up from germline, CDR1 is LNHNV and CDR2 is YYDKDF (reference sequence). Trimming cost V 7 bases and J 3 bases, with 19 bases left between them. The CDR3 is made up of 16 amino acids. The chain's CDR3 is CATNGEPAEDNQPQHF. CDR3 coding DNA: TGTGCCACCAACGGAGAACCGGCGGAGGACAATCAGCCCCAGCATTTT.

V usage is TRBV11-1 and J usage is TRBJ1-6, with TRBD1 identical over 7 bases. V dropped 5 bases and J dropped 11; count of bases not matched to a gene: 6. The CDR3 consists of 13 residues. The germline V gene encodes CDR1 SGHAT and CDR2 FQDESV (reference sequence). CDR3 residues: CASSQGGAAPLHF. In nucleotides, the CDR3 is TGTGCCAGCAGCCAAGGGGGCGCCGCACCCCTCCACTTT.

The V gene is TRBV5-1, the J gene TRBJ2-5; 10 bases are shared with TRBD2. V gave up 6 bases and J gave up 4 bases; unmatched junction bases: 9. The CDR3 is 15 residues long. The V gene's germline CDR1 is SGHRS and CDR2 YFSETQ. The CDR3 sequence: CASIHSGGTRETQYF. The CDR3 DNA reads as TGCGCCAGCATACATAGCGGGGGGACCCGAGAGACCCAGTACTTC.

The chain joins TRBV4-2 to TRBJ1-1; 7 positions agree with TRBD1. This CDR3 spans 15 amino acids. J was trimmed by 3 bases and V by 4 bases; bases with no gene match: 8. CDR1 and CDR2 (germline): LGHNA, YNFKEQ. The CDR3 spells CASSLRQGVDTEAFF. The DNA for the CDR3 is TGTGCCAGCAGCCTACGGCAGGGGGTAGACACTGAAGCTTTCTTT.

The chain links TRBV5-1 to TRBJ1-2; D is unresolved. The germline gives CDR1 SGHRS, CDR2 YFSETQ. The V and J ends lost 9 bases and 3 bases respectively, with 9 bases between them. CDR3 length: 11 amino acids. This CDR3 reads CAIPEYYGYTF. CDR3 DNA: TGCGCCATTCCAGAATACTATGGCTACACCTTC.

This chain uses TRBV4-3 with TRBJ2-2; 7 positions match TRBD1. From germline, CDR1 is LGHNA and CDR2 YSLEER. With V trimmed by 0 bases and J by 7 bases, 17 bases remained unmatched. The CDR3 runs 19 residues. The CDR3 spells CASSQDLIGTATRNGELFF. Here the CDR3 DNA reads TGCGCCAGCAGCCAAGACCTGATAGGGACAGCAACGAGGAACGGGGAGCTGTTTTTT.

CDR3 coding DNA: TGTGCCTGGAGTGAGAGCTACGAGCAGTACTTC. Its protein product is CAWSESYEQYF. The chain uses TRBV30 and TRBJ2-7; no clear D gene. CDR3 length: 11 amino acids. V was pared by 1 base and J by 3 bases, with 4 bases between. Germline CDR1 is GTSNPN and CDR2 is SVGIG (reference sequence).

V and J are TRBV19 and TRBJ2-7, with 7 positions matching TRBD1. The V and J ends lost 4 bases and 7 bases, in that order; junction bases with no gene match: 7. CDR3 size: 13 residues. CDR1 LNHDA and CDR2 SQIVND come from the germline V gene (reference sequence). In nucleotides, the CDR3 is TGTGCCAGTAGTACAAACAGGGGTGGTGAGCAGTACTTC. It is translated as CASSTNRGGEQYF.

The J gene is TRBJ2-1, the V gene TRBV7-9; 9 bases map to TRBD2. Germline V gene lookup returns CDR1 SEHNR and CDR2 FQNEAQ (reference sequence). The CDR3 runs to 17 residues. The junction had 11 bases not matched to a gene; V was cut back by 4 bases and J by 4 bases. The CDR3 DNA is TGTGCCAGCAGCTCCGGGACTAGCAGTCTAGGGTACAATGAGCAGTTCTTC. Translation gives CASSSGTSSLGYNEQFF.

The chain has TRBV9 and TRBJ2-2, with 7 bases aligning to TRBD1. This CDR3 comprises 17 residues. The germline CDR1 and CDR2 sequences are SGDLS and YYNGEE. Trimming took 0 bases from V and 0 from J; bases not matched to a gene: 5. The CDR3 loop is CASSVARTGPNTGELFF. The CDR3 nucleotides are TGTGCCAGCAGCGTAGCCCGGACAGGCCCGAACACCGGGGAGCTGTTTTTT.

V usage is TRBV7-2 and J usage is TRBJ2-7; 10 nucleotides match TRBD1. CDR1 is SGHTA and CDR2 is FQGNSA in the germline V gene. J was trimmed by 3 bases and V by 2 bases; bases with no gene match: 7. The CDR3 length is 16 residues. The CDR3 DNA follows: TGTGCCAGCAGCTTATATGGGGACAGGGGATTCTACGAGCAGTACTTC. Translation gives CASSLYGDRGFYEQYF. The whole variable domain, filled in from reference TRBV7-2 and TRBJ2-7, reads GAGVSQSPSNKVTEKGKDVELRCDPISGHTALYWYRQSLGQGLEFLIYFQGNSAPDKSGLPSDRFSAERTGGSVSTLTIQRTQQEDSAVYLCASSLYGDRGFYEQYFGPGTRLTVT.

The chain is built from TRBV4-1 and TRBJ2-1, with 11 nucleotides matching TRBD2. Germline values: CDR1 MGHRA, CDR2 YSYEKL. The CDR3 is 20 amino acids. V was clipped by 0 bases and J by 6 bases; unmatched bases: 16. CDR3 nucleotide sequence: TGCGCCAGCAGCCAAGATCTGGATAGCGGGAGGGCCGATTCTAGCAATGAGCAGTTCTTC. This codes for CASSQDLDSGRADSSNEQFF.

The chain recombines TRBV5-6 with TRBJ2-7, with a tentative D call TRBD1 (5 bases). In germline, CDR1 is SGHDT, CDR2 YYEEEE. The V gene lost 0 bases and the J gene lost 5 bases, with 15 bases spanning the gap. CDR3 length: 15 residues. The CDR3 here is CASSLVGRTSDEQYF. The DNA of the CDR3 is TGTGCCAGCAGCTTGGTGGGCCGGACAAGCGACGAGCAGTACTTC. Full variable domain (remainder filled in from reference TRBV5-6 and TRBJ2-7): DAGVTQSPTHLIKTRGQQVTLRCSPKSGHDTVSWYQQALGQGPQFIFQYYEEEERQRGNFPDRFSGHQFPNYSSELNVNALLLGDSALYLCASSLVGRTSDEQYFGPGTRLTVT.

This rearrangement joins TRBV27 to TRBJ2-1; 9 bases fit TRBD2. Germline V gene lookup returns CDR1 MNHEY and CDR2 SMNVEV (reference sequence). The CDR3 is made up of 17 amino acids. V shed 0 bases, J shed 6 bases, and the junction held 9 bases outside the gene matches. The CDR3 coding sequence is TGTGCCAGCAGTTTATCGGGCGGGGGGGACCTGGGCAATGAGCAGTTCTTC. It encodes CASSLSGGGDLGNEQFF.

The V gene is TRBV5-1, the J gene TRBJ2-1, with D hard to call. The CDR3 runs 15 residues. V lost 5 bases, J lost 4 bases, and 16 bases lay in between. In germline, CDR1 is SGHRS, CDR2 YFSETQ. For the CDR3, the DNA is TGCGCCAGCAGGCCCCTCGGTACAGATTACAATGAGCAGTTCTTC. It is translated as CASRPLGTDYNEQFF. Complete variable domain (other parts from reference TRBV5-1 and TRBJ2-1): KAGVTQTPRYLIKTRGQQVTLSCSPISGHRSVSWYQQTPGQGLQFLFEYFSETQRNKGNFPGRFSGRQFSNSRSEMNVSTLELGDSALYLCASRPLGTDYNEQFFGPGTRLTVL.

The gene calls are TRBV7-9 and TRBJ1-4; D may be TRBD1 (6 bases). The CDR3 is 17 amino acids. Germline values: CDR1 SEHNR, CDR2 FQNEAQ (reference sequence). Trimming took off 4 bases at V and 5 bases at J, with 20 bases between the two ends. The CDR3 DNA follows: TGTGCCAGCAGCTCACATCCTCAACAGGGATTGAATGAAAAACTGTTTTTT. Its protein product is CASSSHPQQGLNEKLFF. Full variable domain (outside the CDR3, taken from reference TRBV7-9 and TRBJ1-4): DTGVSQNPRHKITKRGQNVTFRCDPISEHNRLYWYRQTLGQGPEFLTYFQNEAQLEKSRLLSDRFSAERPKGSFSTLEIQRTEQGDSAMYLCASSSHPQQGLNEKLFFGSGTQLSVL.